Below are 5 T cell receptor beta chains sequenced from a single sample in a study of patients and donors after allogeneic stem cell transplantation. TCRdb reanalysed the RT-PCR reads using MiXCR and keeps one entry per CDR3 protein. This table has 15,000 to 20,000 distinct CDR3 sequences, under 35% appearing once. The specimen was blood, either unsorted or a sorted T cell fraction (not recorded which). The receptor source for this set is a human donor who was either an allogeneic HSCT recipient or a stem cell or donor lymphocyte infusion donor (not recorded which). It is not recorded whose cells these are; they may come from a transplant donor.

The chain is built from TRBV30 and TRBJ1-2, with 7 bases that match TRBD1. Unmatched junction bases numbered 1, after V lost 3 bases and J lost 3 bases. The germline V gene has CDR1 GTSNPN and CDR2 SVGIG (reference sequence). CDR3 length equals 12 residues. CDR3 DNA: TGTGCCTGGAGCACAGGGGACTATGGCTACACCTTC. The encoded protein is CAWSTGDYGYTF.

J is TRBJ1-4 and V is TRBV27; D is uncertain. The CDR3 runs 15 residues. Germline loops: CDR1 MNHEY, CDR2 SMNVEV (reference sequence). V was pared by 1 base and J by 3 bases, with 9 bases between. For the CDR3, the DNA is TGTGCCAGCAGTTTATGTAGGCCAGCTAATGAAAAACTGTTTTTT. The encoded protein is CASSLCRPANEKLFF.

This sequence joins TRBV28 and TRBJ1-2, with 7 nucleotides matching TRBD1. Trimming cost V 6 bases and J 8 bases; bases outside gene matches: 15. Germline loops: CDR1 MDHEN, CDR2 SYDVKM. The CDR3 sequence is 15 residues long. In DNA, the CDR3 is TGTGCCAGCAGGCCCCAGGGGGGGGGAAGAGGCGGCTACACCTTC. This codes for CASRPQGGGRGGYTF.

The CDR3 spells CASSQVKGASGNTIYF. DNA for the CDR3: TGCGCCAGCAGCCAAGTAAAGGGGGCGAGTGGAAACACCATATATTTT. The V call is TRBV4-3, the J call TRBJ1-3; 7 bases line up with TRBD1. This CDR3 has 16 residues. V trimming: 1 base; J trimming: 3 bases; junction bases outside the gene matches: 6. Germline V gene lookup returns CDR1 LGHNA and CDR2 YSLEER.

The CDR3 loop reads CASSPRDLLSGNTIYF. The CDR3 DNA sequence: TGTGCCAGCAGCCCCAGGGACCTCCTCTCTGGAAACACCATATATTTT. The genes are TRBV7-8 and TRBJ1-3; D might be TRBD1 (5 bases). Germline CDR1 is SGHVS and CDR2 is FQNEAQ. The CDR3 spans 16 residues. Between the trimmed V and J ends, which lost 5 bases and 0 bases, there was a span of 14 bases. Supplemented by reference TRBV7-8 and TRBJ1-3, the full variable domain reads GAGVSQSPRYKVAKRGQDVALRCDPISGHVSLFWYQQALGQGPEFLTYFQNEAQLDKSGLPSDRFFAERPEGSVSTLKIQRTQQEDSAVYLCASSPRDLLSGNTIYFGEGSWLTVV.